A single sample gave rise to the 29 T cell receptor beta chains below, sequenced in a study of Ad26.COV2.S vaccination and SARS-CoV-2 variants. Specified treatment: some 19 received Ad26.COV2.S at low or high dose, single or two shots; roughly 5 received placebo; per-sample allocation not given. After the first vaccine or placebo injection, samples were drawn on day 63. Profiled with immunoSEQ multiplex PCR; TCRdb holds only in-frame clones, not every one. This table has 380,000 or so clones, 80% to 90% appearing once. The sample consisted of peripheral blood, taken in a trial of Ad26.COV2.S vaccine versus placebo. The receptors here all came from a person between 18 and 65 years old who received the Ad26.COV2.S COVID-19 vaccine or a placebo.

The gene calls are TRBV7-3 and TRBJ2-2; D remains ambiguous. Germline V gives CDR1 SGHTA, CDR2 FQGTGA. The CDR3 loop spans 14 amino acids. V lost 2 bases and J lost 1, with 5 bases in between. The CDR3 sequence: CASSLSGNTGELFF. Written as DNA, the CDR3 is TGTGCCAGCAGCTTATCAGGGAACACCGGGGAGCTGTTTTTT.

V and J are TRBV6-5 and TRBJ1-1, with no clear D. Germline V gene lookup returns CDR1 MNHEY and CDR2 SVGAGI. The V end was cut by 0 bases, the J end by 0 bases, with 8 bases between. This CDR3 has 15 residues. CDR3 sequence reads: CASSYSIRVNTEAFF. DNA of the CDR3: TGTGCCAGCAGTTACTCGATCAGAGTGAACACTGAAGCTTTCTTT.

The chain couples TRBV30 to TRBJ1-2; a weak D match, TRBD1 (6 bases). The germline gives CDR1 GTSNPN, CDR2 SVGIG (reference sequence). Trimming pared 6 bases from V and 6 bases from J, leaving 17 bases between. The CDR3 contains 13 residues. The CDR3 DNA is TGTGCCTGCTCGCAAGGGGGTACAGATGGCTACACCTTC. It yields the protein CACSQGGTDGYTF.

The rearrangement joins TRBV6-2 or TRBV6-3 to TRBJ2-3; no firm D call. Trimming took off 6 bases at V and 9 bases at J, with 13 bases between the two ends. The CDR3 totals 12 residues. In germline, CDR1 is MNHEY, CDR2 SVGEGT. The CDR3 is CASSLFKGTQYF. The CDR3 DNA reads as TGTGCCAGCAGCCTCTTCAAAGGGACGCAGTATTTT.

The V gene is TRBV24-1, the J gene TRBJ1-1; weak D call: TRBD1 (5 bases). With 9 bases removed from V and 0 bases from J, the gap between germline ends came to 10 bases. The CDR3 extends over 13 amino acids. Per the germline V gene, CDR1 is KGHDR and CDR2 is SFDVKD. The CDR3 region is CATRGDMNTEAFF. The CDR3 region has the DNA TGTGCCACCCGGGGGGATATGAACACTGAAGCTTTCTTT.

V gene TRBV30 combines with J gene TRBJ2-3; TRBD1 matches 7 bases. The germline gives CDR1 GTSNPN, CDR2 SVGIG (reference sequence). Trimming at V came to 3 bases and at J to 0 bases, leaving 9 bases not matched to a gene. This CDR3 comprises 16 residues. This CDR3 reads CAWRGGGRLSTDTQYF. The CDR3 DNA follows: TGTGCCTGGAGAGGGGGCGGGCGCCTAAGCACAGATACGCAGTATTTT.

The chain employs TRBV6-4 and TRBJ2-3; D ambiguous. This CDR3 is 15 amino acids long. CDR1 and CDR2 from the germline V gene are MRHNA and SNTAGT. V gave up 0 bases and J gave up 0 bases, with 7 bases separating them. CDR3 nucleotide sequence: TGTGCCAGCAGTGACTCGATGGGGAGCACAGATACGCAGTATTTT. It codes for CASSDSMGSTDTQYF.

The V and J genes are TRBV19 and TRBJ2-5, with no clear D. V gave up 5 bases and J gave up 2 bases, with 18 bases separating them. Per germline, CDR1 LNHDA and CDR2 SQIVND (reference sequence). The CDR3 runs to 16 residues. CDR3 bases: TGTGCCAGTAGTGCCTTCACTGGTGTACTTCAAGAGACCCAGTACTTC. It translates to CASSAFTGVLQETQYF.

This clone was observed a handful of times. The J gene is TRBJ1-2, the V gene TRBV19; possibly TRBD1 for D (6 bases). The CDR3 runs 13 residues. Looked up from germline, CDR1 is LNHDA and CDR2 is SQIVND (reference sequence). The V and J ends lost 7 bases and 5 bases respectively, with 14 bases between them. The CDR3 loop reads CASKGQGFYGYTF. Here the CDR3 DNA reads TGTGCCAGTAAGGGCCAGGGGTTTTATGGCTACACCTTC.

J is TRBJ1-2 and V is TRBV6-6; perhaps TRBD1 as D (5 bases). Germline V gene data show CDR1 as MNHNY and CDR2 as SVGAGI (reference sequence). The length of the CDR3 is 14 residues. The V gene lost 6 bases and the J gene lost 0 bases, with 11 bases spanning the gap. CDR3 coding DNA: TGTGCCAGCAGCGAGACAGCTACTAACTATGGCTACACCTTC. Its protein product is CASSETATNYGYTF.

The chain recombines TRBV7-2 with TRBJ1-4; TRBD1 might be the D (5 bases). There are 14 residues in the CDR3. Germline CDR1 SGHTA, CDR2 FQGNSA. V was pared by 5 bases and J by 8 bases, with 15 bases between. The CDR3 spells CASSPGTSFEKLFF. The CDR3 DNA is TGTGCCAGCAGCCCCGGGACGTCTTTCGAAAAACTGTTTTTT.

CDR3 DNA: TGTGCCAGCAGTCCCTCCACGGGACAGGGGGTCTATGAGCAGTTCTTC. Amino acids: CASSPSTGQGVYEQFF. V usage is TRBV2 and J usage is TRBJ2-1, with 11 bases matching TRBD1. V lost 5 bases, J lost 8 bases, and 11 bases stayed unmatched. The CDR3 has 16 residues. Germline V gene data show CDR1 as SNHLY and CDR2 as FYNNEI.

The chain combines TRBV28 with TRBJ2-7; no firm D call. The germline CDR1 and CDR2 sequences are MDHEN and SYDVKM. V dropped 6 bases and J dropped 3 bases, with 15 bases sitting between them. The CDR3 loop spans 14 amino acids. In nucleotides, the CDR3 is TGTGCCAGCAGACTCATCGGCGAAAACTACGAGCAGTACTTC. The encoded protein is CASRLIGENYEQYF.

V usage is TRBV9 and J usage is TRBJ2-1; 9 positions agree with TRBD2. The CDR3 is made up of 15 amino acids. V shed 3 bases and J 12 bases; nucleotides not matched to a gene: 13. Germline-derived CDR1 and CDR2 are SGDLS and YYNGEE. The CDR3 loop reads CASSGAGGPGVAQFF. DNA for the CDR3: TGTGCCAGCAGCGGCGCGGGAGGGCCAGGTGTTGCGCAGTTCTTC.

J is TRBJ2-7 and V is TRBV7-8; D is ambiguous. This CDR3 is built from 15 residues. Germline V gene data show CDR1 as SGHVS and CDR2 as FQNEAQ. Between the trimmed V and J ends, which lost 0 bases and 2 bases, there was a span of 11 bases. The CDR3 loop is CASSLARDSPYEQYF. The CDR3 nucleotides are TGTGCCAGCAGCTTAGCGCGTGACTCCCCCTACGAGCAGTACTTC.

CDR3 DNA: TGTGCCAGCTCACCATTTAACACAGATACGCAGTATTTT. It is translated as CASSPFNTDTQYF. The chain combines TRBV18 with TRBJ2-3; D gene ambiguous. The germline CDR1 and CDR2 sequences are KGHSH and LQKENI. The ends were cut back, 2 bases at V and 2 bases at J, with 5 bases in the middle. CDR3 length: 13 residues.

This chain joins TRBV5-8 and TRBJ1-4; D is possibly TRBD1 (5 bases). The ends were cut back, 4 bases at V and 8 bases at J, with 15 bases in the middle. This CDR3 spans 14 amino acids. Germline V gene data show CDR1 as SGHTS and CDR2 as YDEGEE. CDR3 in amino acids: CASSPWGGWEKLFF. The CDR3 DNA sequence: TGTGCCAGCAGCCCCTGGGGGGGTTGGGAAAAACTGTTTTTT.

The chain's CDR3 is CASRSLPGVGVQETQYF. The CDR3 coding sequence is TGCGCCAGCAGGAGCTTACCAGGGGTGGGGGTCCAAGAGACCCAGTACTTC. The V and J genes are TRBV5-1 and TRBJ2-5, with D possibly being TRBD1 (6 bases). V shed 5 bases and J shed 1 base, with 21 bases lying between them. The CDR3 length is 17 residues. Germline V gives CDR1 SGHRS, CDR2 YFSETQ.

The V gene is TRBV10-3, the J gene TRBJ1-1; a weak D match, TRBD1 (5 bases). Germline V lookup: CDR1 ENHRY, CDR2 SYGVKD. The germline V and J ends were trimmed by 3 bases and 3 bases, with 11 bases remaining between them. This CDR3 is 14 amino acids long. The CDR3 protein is CAISEFGGDTEAFF. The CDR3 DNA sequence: TGTGCCATCAGTGAATTCGGGGGGGACACTGAAGCTTTCTTT.

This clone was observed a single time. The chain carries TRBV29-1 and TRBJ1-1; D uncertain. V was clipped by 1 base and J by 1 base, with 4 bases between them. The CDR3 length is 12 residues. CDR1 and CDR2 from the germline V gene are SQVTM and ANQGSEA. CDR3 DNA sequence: TGCAGCGTTGAAGTGGAGAACACTGAAGCTTTCTTT. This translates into CSVEVENTEAFF.

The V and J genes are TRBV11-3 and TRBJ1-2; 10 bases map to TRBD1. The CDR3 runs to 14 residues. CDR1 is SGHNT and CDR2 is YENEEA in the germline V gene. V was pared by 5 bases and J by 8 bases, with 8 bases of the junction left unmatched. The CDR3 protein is CASSKDRGREGYTF. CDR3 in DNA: TGTGCCAGCAGCAAAGACAGGGGGCGTGAAGGCTACACCTTC.

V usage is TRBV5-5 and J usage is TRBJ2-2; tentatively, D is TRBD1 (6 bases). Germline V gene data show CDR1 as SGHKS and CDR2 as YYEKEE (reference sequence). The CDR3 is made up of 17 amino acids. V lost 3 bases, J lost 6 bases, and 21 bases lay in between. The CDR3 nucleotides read TGTGCCAGCAGCTACGGACAGAGTGTTCCTTGGGCCGGGGAGCTGTTTTTT. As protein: CASSYGQSVPWAGELFF.

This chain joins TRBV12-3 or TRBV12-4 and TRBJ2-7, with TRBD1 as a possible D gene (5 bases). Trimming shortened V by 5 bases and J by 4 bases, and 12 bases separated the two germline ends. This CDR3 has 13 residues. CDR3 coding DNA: TGTGCCAGCAGTCCAGGCAGGGATTACGAGCAGTACTTC. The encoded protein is CASSPGRDYEQYF.

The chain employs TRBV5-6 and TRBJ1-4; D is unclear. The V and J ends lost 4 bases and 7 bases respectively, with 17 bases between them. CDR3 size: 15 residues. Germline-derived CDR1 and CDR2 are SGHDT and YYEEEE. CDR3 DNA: TGTGCCAGCAGCCTGGGGAGCAGGCTGAGTGAAAAACTGTTTTTT. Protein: CASSLGSRLSEKLFF.

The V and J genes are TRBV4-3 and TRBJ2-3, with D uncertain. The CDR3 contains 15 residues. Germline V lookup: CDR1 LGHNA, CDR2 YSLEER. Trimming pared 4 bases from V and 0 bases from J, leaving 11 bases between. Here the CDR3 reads CASSRTDTSTDTQYF. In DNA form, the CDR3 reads TGCGCCAGCAGCCGAACGGATACTAGCACAGATACGCAGTATTTT.

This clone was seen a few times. As DNA, the CDR3 is TGTGCCAGCAGACAGGAGAGCAATCAGCCCCAGCATTTT. Encoded protein: CASRQESNQPQHF. The V and J genes are TRBV28 and TRBJ1-5; TRBD1 is a possible D gene (5 bases). Germline V lookup: CDR1 MDHEN, CDR2 SYDVKM. The CDR3 sequence is 13 residues long. V lost 6 bases and J lost 1, with 7 bases in between.

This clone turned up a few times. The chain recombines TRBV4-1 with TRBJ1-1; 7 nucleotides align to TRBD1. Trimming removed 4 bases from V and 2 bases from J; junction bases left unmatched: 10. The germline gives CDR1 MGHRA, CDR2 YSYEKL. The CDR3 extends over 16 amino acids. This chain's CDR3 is CASSRLPGQSNTEAFF. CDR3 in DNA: TGCGCCAGCAGCCGACTTCCGGGACAGTCCAACACTGAAGCTTTCTTT.

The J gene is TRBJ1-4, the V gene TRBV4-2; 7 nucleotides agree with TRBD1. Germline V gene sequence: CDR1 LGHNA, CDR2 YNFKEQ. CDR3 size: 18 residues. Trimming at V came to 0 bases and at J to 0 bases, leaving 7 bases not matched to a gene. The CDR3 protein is CASSQDLGTVTTNEKLFF. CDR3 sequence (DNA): TGTGCCAGCAGCCAAGATCTGGGGACAGTTACAACTAATGAAAAACTGTTTTTT.

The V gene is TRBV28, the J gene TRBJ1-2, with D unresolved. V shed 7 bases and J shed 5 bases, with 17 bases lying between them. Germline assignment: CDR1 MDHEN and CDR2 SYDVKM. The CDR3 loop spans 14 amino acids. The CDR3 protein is CASTSGGFEYGYTF. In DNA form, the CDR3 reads TGTGCCAGCACCTCAGGAGGTTTCGAGTATGGCTACACCTTC.